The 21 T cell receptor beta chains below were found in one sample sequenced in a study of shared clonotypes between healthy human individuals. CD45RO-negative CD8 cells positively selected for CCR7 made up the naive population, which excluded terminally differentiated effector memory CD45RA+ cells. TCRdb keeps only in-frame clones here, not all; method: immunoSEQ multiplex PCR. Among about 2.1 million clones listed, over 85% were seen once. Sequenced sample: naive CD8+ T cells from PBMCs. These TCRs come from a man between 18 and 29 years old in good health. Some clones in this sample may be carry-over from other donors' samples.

CDR3 loop: CAWSDSAMAFYGYTF. CDR3 DNA sequence: TGTGCCTGGTCGGACAGCGCCATGGCCTTCTATGGCTACACCTTC. This sequence joins TRBV30 and TRBJ1-2, with a possible D match to TRBD1 (6 bases). CDR1 and CDR2 (germline): GTSNPN, SVGIG (reference sequence). CDR3 size: 15 residues. V lost 5 bases, J lost 4 bases, and 20 bases lay in between.

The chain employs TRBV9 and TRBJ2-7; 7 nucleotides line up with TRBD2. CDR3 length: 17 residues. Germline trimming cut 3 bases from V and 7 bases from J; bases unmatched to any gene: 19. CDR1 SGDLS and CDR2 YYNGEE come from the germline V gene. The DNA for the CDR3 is TGTGCCAGCAGCGCCGACCCCAGACTAGCCCCATATTCGGAGCAGTACTTC. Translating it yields CASSADPRLAPYSEQYF.

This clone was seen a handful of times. CDR3 loop: CAWSPGSIEAFF. Here the CDR3 DNA reads TGTGCCTGGAGTCCTGGGTCAATTGAAGCTTTCTTT. The V gene is TRBV30, the J gene TRBJ1-1; no firm D call. Trimming shortened V by 2 bases and J by 7 bases, and 11 bases separated the two germline ends. The CDR3 covers 12 residues. Germline V gives CDR1 GTSNPN, CDR2 SVGIG (reference sequence).

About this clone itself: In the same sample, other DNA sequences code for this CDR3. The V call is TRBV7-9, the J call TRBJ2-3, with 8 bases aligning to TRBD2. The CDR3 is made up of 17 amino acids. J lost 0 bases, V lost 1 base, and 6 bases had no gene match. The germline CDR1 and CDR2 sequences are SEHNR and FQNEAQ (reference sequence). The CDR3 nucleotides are TGTGCCAGCAGCTTAGTAGGGCTAGCGGGCAGCACAGATACGCAGTATTTT. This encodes CASSLVGLAGSTDTQYF.

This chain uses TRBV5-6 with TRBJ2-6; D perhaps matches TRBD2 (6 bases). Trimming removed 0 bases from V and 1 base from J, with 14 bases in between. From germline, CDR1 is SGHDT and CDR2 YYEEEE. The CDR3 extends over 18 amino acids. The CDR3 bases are TGTGCCAGCAGCTTGGCGGGGGAGCCCTTGTCTGGGGCCAACGTCCTGACTTTC. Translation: CASSLAGEPLSGANVLTF.

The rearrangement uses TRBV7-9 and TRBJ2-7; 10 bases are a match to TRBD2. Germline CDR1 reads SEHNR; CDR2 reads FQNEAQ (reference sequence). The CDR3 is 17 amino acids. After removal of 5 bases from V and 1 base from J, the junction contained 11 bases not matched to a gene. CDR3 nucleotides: TGTGCCAGCAGCCCAATTCAGCGGGAGGGCCTATCCTACGAGCAGTACTTC. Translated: CASSPIQREGLSYEQYF.

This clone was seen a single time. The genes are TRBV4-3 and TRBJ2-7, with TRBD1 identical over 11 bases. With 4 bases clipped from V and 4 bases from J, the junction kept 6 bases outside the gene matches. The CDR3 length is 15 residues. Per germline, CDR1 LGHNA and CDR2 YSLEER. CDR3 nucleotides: TGCGCCAGCAGCCTCGCCGGGACAGGGGGGTACGAGCAGTACTTC. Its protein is CASSLAGTGGYEQYF.

CDR3: CASSQPGLAGGTGELFF. The CDR3 DNA reads as TGCGCCAGCAGCCAACCCGGACTAGCGGGAGGGACCGGGGAGCTGTTTTTT. The gene calls are TRBV4-3 and TRBJ2-2, with 15 bases aligning to TRBD2. Looked up from germline, CDR1 is LGHNA and CDR2 is YSLEER. Trimming cost V 2 bases and J 5 bases; bases outside gene matches: 3. The CDR3 contains 17 residues.

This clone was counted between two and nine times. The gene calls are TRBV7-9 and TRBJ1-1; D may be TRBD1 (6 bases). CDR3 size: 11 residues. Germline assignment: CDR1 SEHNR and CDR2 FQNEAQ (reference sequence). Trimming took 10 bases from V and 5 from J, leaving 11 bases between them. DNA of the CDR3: TGTGCCATCACGAGGGGGACTGAAGCTTTCTTT. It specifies CAITRGTEAFF.

CDR3 bases: TGTGCCAGCAGCTCCTCACTAGCGGGAGTAAAAGAGACCCAGTACTTC. Amino acid sequence: CASSSSLAGVKETQYF. The rearrangement links TRBV7-9 to TRBJ2-5; 11 positions agree with TRBD2. The V segment lost 4 bases and the J segment 3 bases; nucleotides outside the gene matches: 7. Germline CDR1 reads SEHNR; CDR2 reads FQNEAQ (reference sequence). The CDR3 has 16 residues.

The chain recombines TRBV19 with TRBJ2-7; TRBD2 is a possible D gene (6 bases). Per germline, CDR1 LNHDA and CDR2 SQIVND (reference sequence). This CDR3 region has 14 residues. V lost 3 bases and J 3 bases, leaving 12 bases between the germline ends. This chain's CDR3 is CASSMGDSRYEQYF. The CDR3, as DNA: TGTGCCAGTAGTATGGGGGACTCCCGCTACGAGCAGTACTTC.

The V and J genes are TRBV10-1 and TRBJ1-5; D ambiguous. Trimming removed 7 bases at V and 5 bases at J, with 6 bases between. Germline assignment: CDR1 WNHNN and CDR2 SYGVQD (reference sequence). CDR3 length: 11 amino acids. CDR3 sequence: CASKVDQPQHF. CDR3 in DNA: TGCGCCAGCAAAGTAGATCAGCCCCAGCATTTT.

CDR3 sequence (DNA): TGCGCCAGCAAGGGTGAACTAGCGGGTGCTAAGTCCTACGAGCAGTACTTC. It yields the protein CASKGELAGAKSYEQYF. The chain joins TRBV5-1 to TRBJ2-7, with 9 bases identical to TRBD2. The length of the CDR3 is 17 residues. With 6 bases clipped from V and 1 base from J, the junction kept 14 bases outside the gene matches. Germline V CDR1 and CDR2: SGHRS, YFSETQ.

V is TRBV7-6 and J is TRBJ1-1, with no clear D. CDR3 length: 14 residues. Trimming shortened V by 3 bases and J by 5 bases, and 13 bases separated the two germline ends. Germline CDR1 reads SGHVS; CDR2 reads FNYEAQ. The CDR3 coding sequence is TGTGCCAGCAGCTTTGACACCAGAGGAACTGAAGCTTTCTTT. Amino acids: CASSFDTRGTEAFF.

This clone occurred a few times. The CDR3 sequence: CASSAPGDYGYTF. The DNA of the CDR3 is TGTGCCAGCAGTGCACCCGGGGACTATGGCTACACCTTC. The chain combines TRBV2 with TRBJ1-2; the D is unclear. Trimming left V 4 bases short and J 3 bases short, with 9 bases between. The CDR3 contains 13 residues. The V gene's germline CDR1 is SNHLY and CDR2 FYNNEI.

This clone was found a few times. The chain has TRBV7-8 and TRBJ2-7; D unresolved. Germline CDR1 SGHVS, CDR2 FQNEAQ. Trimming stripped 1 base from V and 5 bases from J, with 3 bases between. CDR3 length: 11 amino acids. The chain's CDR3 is CASSLGNEQYF. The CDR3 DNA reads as TGTGCCAGCAGCTTAGGGAACGAGCAGTACTTC.

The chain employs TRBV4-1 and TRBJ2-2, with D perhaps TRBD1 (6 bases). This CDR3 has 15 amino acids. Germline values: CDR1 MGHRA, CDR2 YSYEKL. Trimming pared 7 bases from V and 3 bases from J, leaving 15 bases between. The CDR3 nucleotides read TGCGCCAGCAAAACAGGGCCCGGGGACACCGGGGAGCTGTTTTTT. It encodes CASKTGPGDTGELFF.

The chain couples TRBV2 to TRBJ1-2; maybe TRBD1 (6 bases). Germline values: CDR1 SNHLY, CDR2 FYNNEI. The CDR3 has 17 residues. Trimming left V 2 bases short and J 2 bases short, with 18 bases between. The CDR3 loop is CASSETRAGELNYGYTF. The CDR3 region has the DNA TGTGCCAGCAGTGAAACGCGGGCAGGGGAGCTCAACTATGGCTACACCTTC.

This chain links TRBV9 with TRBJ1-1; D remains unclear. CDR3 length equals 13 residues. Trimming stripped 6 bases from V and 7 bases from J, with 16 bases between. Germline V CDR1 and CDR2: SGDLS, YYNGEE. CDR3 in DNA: TGTGCCAGCACCAGGACTAGGTTAGGTGAAGCTTTCTTT. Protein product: CASTRTRLGEAFF.

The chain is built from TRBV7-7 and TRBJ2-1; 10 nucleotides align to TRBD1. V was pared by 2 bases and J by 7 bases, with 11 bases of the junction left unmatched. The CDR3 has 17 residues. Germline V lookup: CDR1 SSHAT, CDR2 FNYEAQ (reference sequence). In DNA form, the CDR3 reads TGTGCCAGCAGCTTACGACGTTGGACAGGGGGTGTTAATGAGCAGTTCTTC. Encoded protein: CASSLRRWTGGVNEQFF.

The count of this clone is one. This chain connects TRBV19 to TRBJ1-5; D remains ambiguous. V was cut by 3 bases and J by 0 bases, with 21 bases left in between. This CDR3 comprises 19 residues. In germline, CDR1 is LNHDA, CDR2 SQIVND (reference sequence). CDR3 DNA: TGTGCCAGTAGTATTCTCGCCCGCGGGGAGTTCTTTAGCAATCAGCCCCAGCATTTT. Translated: CASSILARGEFFSNQPQHF.